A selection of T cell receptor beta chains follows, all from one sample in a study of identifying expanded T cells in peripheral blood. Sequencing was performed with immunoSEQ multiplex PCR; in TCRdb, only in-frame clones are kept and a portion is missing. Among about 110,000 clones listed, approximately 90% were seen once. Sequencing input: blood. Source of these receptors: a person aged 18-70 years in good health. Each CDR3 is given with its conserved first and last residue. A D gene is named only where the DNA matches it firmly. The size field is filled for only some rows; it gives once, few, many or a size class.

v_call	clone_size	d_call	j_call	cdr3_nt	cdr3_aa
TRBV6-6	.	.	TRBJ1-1	TGTGCCAGCAGTTACTCCCGGGACACTGAAGCTTTCTTT	CASSYSRDTEAFF
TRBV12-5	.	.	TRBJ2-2	TGTGCTTCAGCAGGCAGGCGAAATACCGGGGAGCTGTTTTTT	CASAGRRNTGELFF
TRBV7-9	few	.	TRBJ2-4	TGTGCCAGCAGCTTATTTGGGGAGAACATTCAGTACTTC	CASSLFGENIQYF
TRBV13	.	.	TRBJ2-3	TGTGCCAGCAGCCGGACCCCGGCAGGCACAGATACGCAGTATTTT	CASSRTPAGTDTQYF
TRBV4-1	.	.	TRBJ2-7	TGCGCCAGCAGCCAAGATGCCGGGACAACCAGGGAGTACTTC	CASSQDAGTTREYF
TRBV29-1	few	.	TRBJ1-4	TGCAGCGTTGTAGGAGGGCCCGCAAATGAAAAACTGTTTTTT	CSVVGGPANEKLFF
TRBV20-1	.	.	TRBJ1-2	TGCAGCACTTTCCGCTATGGCTACACCTTC	CSTFRYGYTF
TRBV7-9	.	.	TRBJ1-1	TGTGCCGTTCAAGGAGGAACTGAAGCTTTCTTT	CAVQGGTEAFF
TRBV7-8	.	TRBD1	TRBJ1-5	TGTGCCAGCAGCTTAGACGGACAGGGGAGGCCCCAGCATTTT	CASSLDGQGRPQHF
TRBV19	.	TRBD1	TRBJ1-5	TGTGCCAGTAGCCAGGACAGGCGACCCAATCAGCCCCAGCATTTT	CASSQDRRPNQPQHF
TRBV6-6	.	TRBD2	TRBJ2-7	TGTGCCAGCAGTTCGCGGGGGGGCGGGTACGAGCAGTACTTC	CASSSRGGGYEQYF
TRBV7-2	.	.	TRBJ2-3	TGTGCCAGCAACCTCCTTTCGGTGATGCAGTATTTT	CASNLLSVMQYF
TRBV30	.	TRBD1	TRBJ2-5	TGTGCCTGGAGGACGACAGGGGGAAAGACCCAGTACTTC	CAWRTTGGKTQYF
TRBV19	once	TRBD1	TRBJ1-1	TGTGCCAGTAGTATATCGGCGCCAGGGGGATCGGGCACTGAAGCTTTCTTT	CASSISAPGGSGTEAFF
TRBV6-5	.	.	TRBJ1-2	TGTGCCAGCAGTTACTACAGAAACTATGGCTACACCTTC	CASSYYRNYGYTF
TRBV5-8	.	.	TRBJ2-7	TGTGCCAGCAGCTCCGGGGTGTATGAGCAGTACTTC	CASSSGVYEQYF
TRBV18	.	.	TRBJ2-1	TGTGCCAGCTCACCAAACGCAGCCCGGTACTTTTACAATGAGCAGTTCTTC	CASSPNAARYFYNEQFF
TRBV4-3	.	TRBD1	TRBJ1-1	TGCGCCAGCAGCCTCGGACAGGGGGATGAAGCTTTCTTT	CASSLGQGDEAFF
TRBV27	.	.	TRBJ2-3	TGTGCCAGCAGTTTGAGGACTCAGAGCACAGATACGCAGTATTTT	CASSLRTQSTDTQYF
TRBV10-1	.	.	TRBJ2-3	TGCGCCAGCAGTGAGCAGGGTCAGCCAAACACAGATACGCAGTATTTT	CASSEQGQPNTDTQYF
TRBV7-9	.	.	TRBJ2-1	TGTGCCAGCAGCTTATCTGGGAATGAGCAGTTCTTC	CASSLSGNEQFF
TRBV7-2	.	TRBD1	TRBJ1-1	TGTGCCAGCAGCTTAATCTGGACAGGGTACACTGAAGCTTTCTTT	CASSLIWTGYTEAFF
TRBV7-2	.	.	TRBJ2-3	TGTGCCAGCAGCTTAGCGGGCAATACGCAGTATTTT	CASSLAGNTQYF
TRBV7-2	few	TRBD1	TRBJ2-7	TGTGCCAGCAGTAGGGGGACAGAAAACTACGAGCAGTACTTC	CASSRGTENYEQYF
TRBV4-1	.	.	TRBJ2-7	TGCGCCAGCAGCCAAAGTGGCCTCTACGAGCAGTACTTC	CASSQSGLYEQYF
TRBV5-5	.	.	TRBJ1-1	TGTGCCAGCAGCTTGCGCAGCCCGAACACTGAAGCTTTCTTT	CASSLRSPNTEAFF
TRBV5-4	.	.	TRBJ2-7	TGTGCCAGCAGCCCGGACGGATCCTACGAGCAGTACTTC	CASSPDGSYEQYF
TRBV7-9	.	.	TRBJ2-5	TGTGCCAGCAGCAGGGGTAGTCAAGAGACCCAGTACTTC	CASSRGSQETQYF
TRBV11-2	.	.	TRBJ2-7	TGTGCCAGCAGCTTAGACCCAGTGATTAGCTCCTACGAGCAGTACTTC	CASSLDPVISSYEQYF
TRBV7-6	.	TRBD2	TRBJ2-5	TGTGCCAGCAGCTGGGAAAGTAGCGGGGGGGAGACCCAGTACTTC	CASSWESSGGETQYF
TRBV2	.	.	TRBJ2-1	TGTGCCAGCGGAAAGGTCGGGAATGAGCAGTTCTTC	CASGKVGNEQFF
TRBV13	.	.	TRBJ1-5	TGTGCCAGCAGCTTAGGCGGTACAGGCAATCAGCCCCAGCATTTT	CASSLGGTGNQPQHF
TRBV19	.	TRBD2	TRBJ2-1	TGTGCCAGTAGTACGGGGGGGCGAAATGAGCAGTTCTTC	CASSTGGRNEQFF
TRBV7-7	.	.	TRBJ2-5	TGTGCCAGCAGCTCAGGGCGAGAGACCCAGTACTTC	CASSSGRETQYF
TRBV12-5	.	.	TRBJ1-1	TGTGCTAGTGCTCTACAATTGAACACTGAAGCTTTCTTT	CASALQLNTEAFF
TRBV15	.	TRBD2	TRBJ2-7	TGTGCCACCAGTGTTGCGGGGGGGGACGAGCAGTACTTC	CATSVAGGDEQYF
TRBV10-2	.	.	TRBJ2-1	TGCGCCAGCAGCGGGGACTTCCTGCCCTACAATGAGCAGTTCTTC	CASSGDFLPYNEQFF
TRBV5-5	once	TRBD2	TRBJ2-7	TGTGCCAGCAGCAGCCGAGCCGGGACTAGCGGGTTCTACGAGCAGTACTTC	CASSSRAGTSGFYEQYF
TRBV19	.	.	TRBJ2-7	TGTGCCAGTAGTCCCAACGTCTACGAGCAGTACTTC	CASSPNVYEQYF
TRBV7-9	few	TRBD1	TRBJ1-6	TGTGCCAGCAGCTTAGGTACAGGGGGAGTTCGTAATTCACCCCTCCACTTT	CASSLGTGGVRNSPLHF
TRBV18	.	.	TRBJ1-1	TGTGCCAGCTCACCATTACAGAACACTGAAGCTTTCTTT	CASSPLQNTEAFF
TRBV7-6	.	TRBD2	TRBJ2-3	TGTGCCAGCGAGGCTAGCGGGGTGTACACAGATACGCAGTATTTT	CASEASGVYTDTQYF
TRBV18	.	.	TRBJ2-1	TGTGCCAGCTCACCAACGCGCTCCTACAATGAGCAGTTCTTC	CASSPTRSYNEQFF
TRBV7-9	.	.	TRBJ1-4	TGTGCCAGCACCTCTGGGGGGGCAACTAATGAAAAACTGTTTTTT	CASTSGGATNEKLFF
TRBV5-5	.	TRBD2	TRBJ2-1	TGTGCCAGCAGCGCGTACCCGGGAGCGGGGGGCAGCAATGAGCAGTTCTTC	CASSAYPGAGGSNEQFF
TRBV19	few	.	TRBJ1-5	TGTGCCAGTAGTATAGATCCCCCACTCAATCAGCCCCAGCATTTT	CASSIDPPLNQPQHF
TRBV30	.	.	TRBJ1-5	TGTGCCTGGAGTCAGGGCAGTGAAATGGGTCAGCCCCAGCATTTT	CAWSQGSEMGQPQHF
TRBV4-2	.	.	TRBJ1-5	TGTGCCAGCAGCCTCGGGGGGCAGCGGGATCAGCCCCAGCATTTT	CASSLGGQRDQPQHF
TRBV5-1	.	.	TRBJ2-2	TGCGCCAGCAGCTTGGGCGTCACCGGGGAGCTGTTTTTT	CASSLGVTGELFF
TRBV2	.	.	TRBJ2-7	TGTGCCAGCAGAACCCCGGGCCCTTTGCAGTACTTC	CASRTPGPLQYF
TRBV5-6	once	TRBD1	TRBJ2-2	TGTGCCAGCAGCTCGACAGGGGTCCGAACGGCCGGGGAGCTGTTTTTT	CASSSTGVRTAGELFF
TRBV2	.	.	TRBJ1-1	TGTGCCAGCAGTGAAATGGTCACTGAAGCTTTCTTT	CASSEMVTEAFF